This T cell receptor (beta chain) derives from a study of graft-versus-host responses after intestinal transplantation. Overall study: Each patient got anti-thymocyte globulin induction, then tacrolimus and steroids for roughly 3 years.

Here immunoSEQ multiplex PCR was the method, and the copy in TCRdb shows in-frame clones only, minus some. The data hold some 110,000 clones, with approximately 92% observed a single time. Looked up from germline, CDR1 is MRHNA and CDR2 is SNTAGT. The CDR3 loop spans 14 amino acids. Trimming shortened V by 6 bases and J by 0 bases, and 11 bases separated the two germline ends. About this clone itself: Antigen: not known.

This sequence originates from a human donor who was the organ donor for an intestinal transplant. The source material was unstimulated CD4+ T cells sorted from spleen or lymph node cells, sampled before transplant. The rearrangement joins TRBV6-4 to TRBJ1-1; D is perhaps TRBD1 (5 bases). The CDR3 nucleotides read TGTGCCAGCAGGGGGCAAAGGATGAACACTGAAGCTTTCTTT. Its protein product is CASRGQRMNTEAFF.